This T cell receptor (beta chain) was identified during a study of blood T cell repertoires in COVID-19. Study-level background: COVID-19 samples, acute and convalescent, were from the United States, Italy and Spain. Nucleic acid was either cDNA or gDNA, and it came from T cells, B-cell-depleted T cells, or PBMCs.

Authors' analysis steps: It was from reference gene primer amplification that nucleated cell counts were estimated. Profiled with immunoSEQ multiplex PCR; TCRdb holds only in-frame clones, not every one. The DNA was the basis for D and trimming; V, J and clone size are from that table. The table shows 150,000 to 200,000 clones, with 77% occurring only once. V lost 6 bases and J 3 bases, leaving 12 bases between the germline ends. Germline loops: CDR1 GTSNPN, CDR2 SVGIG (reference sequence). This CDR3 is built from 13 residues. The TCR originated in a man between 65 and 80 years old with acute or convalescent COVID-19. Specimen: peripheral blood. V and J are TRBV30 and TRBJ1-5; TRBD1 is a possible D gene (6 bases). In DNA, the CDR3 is TGTGCCTGTGTAACAGGGACCAATCAGCCCCAGCATTTT. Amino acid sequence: CACVTGTNQPQHF.